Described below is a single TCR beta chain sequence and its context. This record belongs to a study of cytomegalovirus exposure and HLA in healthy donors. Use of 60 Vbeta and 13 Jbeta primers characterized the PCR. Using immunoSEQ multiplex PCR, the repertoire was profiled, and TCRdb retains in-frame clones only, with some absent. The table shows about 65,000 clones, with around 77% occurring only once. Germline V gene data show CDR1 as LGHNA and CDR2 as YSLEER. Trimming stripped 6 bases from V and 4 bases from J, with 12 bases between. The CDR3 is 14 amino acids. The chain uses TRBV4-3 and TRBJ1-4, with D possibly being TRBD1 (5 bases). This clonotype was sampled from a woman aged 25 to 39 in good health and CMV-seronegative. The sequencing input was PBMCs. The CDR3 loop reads CASSREGFNEKLFF. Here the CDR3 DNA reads TGCGCCAGCAGTCGGGAGGGGTTTAATGAAAAACTGTTTTTT.